Listed below are T cell receptor beta chains from one sample, sequenced in a study of OX40 agonist ivuxolimab in advanced cancers. Clones were read by immunoSEQ multiplex PCR, and TCRdb kept only the in-frame ones, dropping some. The profile shows roughly 19,000 clones, around nine tenths of them singletons. The sequencing used CD4+ or CD8+ T cells sorted from blood, collected in a trial of the OX40 agonist ivuxolimab. Receptors originate from an adult with an advanced solid tumor such as melanoma, head and neck, liver or kidney cancer. CDR3s include the opening cysteine and the closing phenylalanine or tryptophan. Each record gives: D gene, V gene, J gene, CDR3 DNA, CDR3 protein. A D gene is named only where the DNA matches it firmly.

D: -
V: TRBV11-2
J: TRBJ2-2
DNA: TGTGCCAGCAGCTTACTTATCGCGAACACCGGGGAGCTGTTTTTT
CDR3: CASSLLIANTGELFF

D: TRBD1
V: TRBV19
J: TRBJ2-1
DNA: TGTGCCAGTACCGAACGGTGGGACAGCTACAATGAGCAGTTCTTC
CDR3: CASTERWDSYNEQFF

D: -
V: TRBV6-1
J: TRBJ1-1
DNA: TGTGCCAGCAGTGAAGCGGGGGTGGGGATGATGGACACTGAAGCTTTCTTT
CDR3: CASSEAGVGMMDTEAFF

D: -
V: TRBV7-6
J: TRBJ2-2
DNA: TGTGCCAGCAGCGCTATGTCGAACACCGGGGAGCTGTTTTTT
CDR3: CASSAMSNTGELFF

D: -
V: TRBV19
J: TRBJ1-1
DNA: TGTGCCAGTAGTATATTAGGAGGCCAGACAATGAACACTGAAGCTTTCTTT
CDR3: CASSILGGQTMNTEAFF

D: -
V: TRBV2
J: TRBJ2-3
DNA: TGTGCCAGCACCCAGGGCCCTAGGGTAGATACGCAGTATTTT
CDR3: CASTQGPRVDTQYF

D: -
V: TRBV2
J: TRBJ2-7
DNA: TGTGCCAGCAGTGAAGCCAGCTCCTACGAGCAGTACTTC
CDR3: CASSEASSYEQYF

D: -
V: TRBV25-1
J: TRBJ1-5
DNA: TGTGCCAGCAGGGCAAGCAATCAGCCCCAGCATTTT
CDR3: CASRASNQPQHF

D: -
V: TRBV6-6
J: TRBJ1-2
DNA: TGTGCCAGCAGTAACTTACTCGGTGGCTACACCTTC
CDR3: CASSNLLGGYTF

D: -
V: TRBV2
J: TRBJ2-1
DNA: TGTGCCAGCAGGGGCAATGAGCAGTTCTTC
CDR3: CASRGNEQFF

D: TRBD1
V: TRBV27
J: TRBJ2-5
DNA: TGTGCCAGCAGTTCCGGACCGACAGGGCTGGTCCAAGAGACCCAGTACTTC
CDR3: CASSSGPTGLVQETQYF

D: TRBD1
V: TRBV19
J: TRBJ2-3
DNA: TGTGCCAGTAGTATTGGAGACAGGGCGTTAGATACGCAGTATTTT
CDR3: CASSIGDRALDTQYF

D: -
V: TRBV6-5
J: TRBJ1-5
DNA: TGTGCCAGCAGTTACCTAAATAGCAATCAGCCCCAGCATTTT
CDR3: CASSYLNSNQPQHF